This T cell receptor (beta chain) was sequenced for a study of T cell repertoires in cytomegalovirus infection. In the study overall: CMV infection and matching HLA type were both indicated by public TCR beta signatures. Study conclusions and caveats: Identification of carriers of CMV plus the relevant HLA was performed using cumulative public TCR beta family frequency. Dominating the ex vivo response were TCR beta clonotypes that were CMV-specific and HLA-C-restricted.

As regards this clonotype: What it recognizes is unknown.

V lost 5 bases to trimming and J lost 4 bases; unmatched junction nucleotides: 7. This CDR3 is 14 amino acids long. CDR1 and CDR2 (germline): MNHEY, SVGEGT. MiXCR was run by TCRdb on the reads, yielding one entry per CDR3 protein. The sample yields 50,000 or so distinct CDR3 sequences, approximately 22% seen once. Sequencing used PBMCs, sequenced either directly or after in vitro stimulation (not recorded which). This chain uses TRBV6-2 or TRBV6-3 with TRBJ1-1; 7 bases are a match to TRBD1. This sequence was found in a human donor in good health (CMV status not recorded). Some clones in this sample may be carry-over from other donors' samples. This CDR3 is CASSESTGLTEAFF. The CDR3 bases are TGTGCCAGCAGTGAATCGACAGGGCTCACTGAAGCTTTCTTT.